The 21 T cell receptor beta chains below come from one sample, sequenced in a study of PD-1 blockade in classical Hodgkin lymphoma. Each patient experienced a relapse that followed autologous stem cell transplantation, and brentuximab vedotin exposure varied. The data were produced by immunoSEQ multiplex PCR, yet TCRdb's version contains in-frame clones alone and is incomplete. The profile shows 70,000 to 80,000 clones, approximately 94% of them singletons. Sample: peripheral blood mononuclear cells (PBMCs), taken at baseline. Receptors were obtained from a human donor with classical Hodgkin lymphoma.

The chain uses TRBV5-1 and TRBJ1-4; no clear D. The germline V gene has CDR1 SGHRS and CDR2 YFSETQ. The CDR3 length is 14 residues. V was pared by 1 base and J by 7 bases, with 11 bases between. The CDR3 spells CASSLTQVSEKLFF. The CDR3 DNA follows: TGCGCCAGCAGCTTGACCCAGGTTTCTGAAAAACTGTTTTTT.

The chain joins TRBV9 to TRBJ2-5; TRBD1 aligns across 10 bases. Looked up from germline, CDR1 is SGDLS and CDR2 is YYNGEE. This CDR3 is built from 15 residues. V was pared by 4 bases and J by 6 bases, with 9 bases of the junction left unmatched. CDR3 sequence reads: CASSPGTGELQTQYF. The CDR3 coding sequence is TGTGCCAGCAGCCCAGGGACAGGGGAATTACAGACCCAGTACTTC. Full variable domain (rest looked up from reference TRBV9 and TRBJ2-5): DSGVTQTPKHLITATGQRVTLRCSPRSGDLSVYWYQQSLDQGLQFLIQYYNGEERAKGNILERFSAQQFPDLHSELNLSSLELGDSALYFCASSPGTGELQTQYFGPGTRLLVL.

This chain links TRBV7-9 with TRBJ1-1; D unclear. V dropped 2 bases and J dropped 6 bases, with 16 bases sitting between them. This CDR3 is built from 15 residues. Germline CDR1 is SEHNR and CDR2 is FQNEAQ (reference sequence). This CDR3 is CASSLSVDGAPEAFF. CDR3 sequence (DNA): TGTGCCAGCAGCTTATCCGTCGACGGAGCACCTGAAGCTTTCTTT.

The chain recombines TRBV19 with TRBJ2-6; no reliable D call. V was pared by 1 base and J by 2 bases, with 6 bases between. The CDR3 covers 15 residues. The germline CDR1 and CDR2 sequences are LNHDA and SQIVND (reference sequence). Written as DNA, the CDR3 is TGTGCCAGTAGTATAGTGGGAACTGGGGCCAACGTCCTGACTTTC. Translated: CASSIVGTGANVLTF.

The genes are TRBV27 and TRBJ2-7, with D possibly matching TRBD1 (5 bases). Germline assignment: CDR1 MNHEY and CDR2 SMNVEV (reference sequence). V lost 9 bases and J 2 bases, leaving 20 bases between the germline ends. The CDR3 covers 15 residues. CDR3 coding DNA: TGTGCCAGTGGGGCCCTGGGTCTAGGGGCCTACGAGCAGTACTTC. Encoded protein: CASGALGLGAYEQYF.

The V and J genes are TRBV19 and TRBJ2-1; TRBD2 aligns across 7 bases. CDR1 and CDR2 from the germline V gene are LNHDA and SQIVND (reference sequence). This CDR3 comprises 16 residues. The V segment lost 5 bases and the J segment 6 bases; nucleotides outside the gene matches: 13. DNA of the CDR3: TGTGCCAGTAGTCCTCGGCGGGAGATAAGATTCAATGAGCAGTTCTTC. This encodes CASSPRREIRFNEQFF.

The chain combines TRBV11-3 with TRBJ2-1, with a weak D call TRBD2 (6 bases). Germline V gives CDR1 SGHNT, CDR2 YENEEA. The CDR3 loop spans 14 amino acids. V dropped 6 bases and J dropped 8 bases, with 17 bases sitting between them. CDR3 sequence: CASSSRGRSHEQFF. CDR3 DNA sequence: TGTGCCAGCAGTTCGCGGGGCCGCTCGCATGAGCAGTTCTTC. Full variable domain (remainder filled in from reference TRBV11-3 and TRBJ2-1): EAGVVQSPRYKIIEKKQPVAFWCNPISGHNTLYWYLQNLGQGPELLIRYENEEAVDDSQLPKDRFSAERLKGVDSTLKIQPAELGDSAVYLCASSSRGRSHEQFFGPGTRLTVL.

The chain links TRBV4-1 to TRBJ2-1; 10 bases are shared with TRBD2. V was clipped by 3 bases and J by 7 bases; unmatched bases: 15. The CDR3 is made up of 18 amino acids. In germline, CDR1 is MGHRA, CDR2 YSYEKL. CDR3 region: CASSQEFGAGGPINEQFF. Here the CDR3 DNA reads TGCGCCAGCAGCCAGGAGTTTGGAGCGGGAGGGCCTATAAATGAGCAGTTCTTC.

This chain connects TRBV7-9 to TRBJ2-1; no reliable D call. Germline loops: CDR1 SEHNR, CDR2 FQNEAQ (reference sequence). CDR3 length: 12 amino acids. Trimming took off 5 bases at V and 3 bases at J, with 5 bases between the two ends. CDR3 amino acids: CASSPDYNEQFF. CDR3 bases: TGTGCCAGCAGCCCCGACTACAATGAGCAGTTCTTC.

The CDR3 reads CASSFSVTRVLGELFF. The CDR3 region has the DNA TGTGCCAGCAGCTTTAGCGTAACCCGGGTTCTCGGGGAGCTGTTTTTT. This chain connects TRBV7-7 to TRBJ2-2; TRBD2 is a possible D gene (5 bases). CDR1 SSHAT and CDR2 FNYEAQ come from the germline V gene (reference sequence). This CDR3 contains 16 residues. The ends were cut back, 3 bases at V and 7 bases at J, with 18 bases in the middle.

The chain couples TRBV15 to TRBJ1-2, with a tentative D call TRBD1 (6 bases). Germline CDR1 reads LNHNV; CDR2 reads YYDKDF (reference sequence). The CDR3 has 14 amino acids. Trimming took off 3 bases at V and 8 bases at J, with 16 bases between the two ends. CDR3 protein: CATSRARGGQGYTF. The DNA for the CDR3 is TGTGCCACCAGCAGGGCTCGGGGGGGCCAAGGCTACACCTTC.

The CDR3: CASVAGVDTQYF. DNA for the CDR3: TGTGCCAGCGTTGCAGGGGTGGATACGCAGTATTTT. The genes are TRBV2 and TRBJ2-3, with D possibly TRBD1 on 6 matching bases. This CDR3 comprises 12 residues. Per germline, CDR1 SNHLY and CDR2 FYNNEI. The ends were cut back, 8 bases at V and 6 bases at J, with 12 bases in the middle.

V gene TRBV4-2 combines with J gene TRBJ2-2, with 9 bases fitting TRBD2. This CDR3 is built from 15 residues. Germline loops: CDR1 LGHNA, CDR2 YNFKEQ. V lost 1 base to trimming and J lost 5 bases; unmatched junction nucleotides: 2. The CDR3 loop reads CASSQGTSGTGELFF. The CDR3 DNA reads as TGTGCCAGCAGCCAAGGTACTAGCGGGACCGGGGAGCTGTTTTTT.

The chain combines TRBV15 with TRBJ1-2; D is possibly TRBD1 (5 bases). The CDR3 contains 14 residues. The germline V and J ends were trimmed by 1 base and 3 bases, with 9 bases remaining between them. The V gene's germline CDR1 is LNHNV and CDR2 YYDKDF (reference sequence). The CDR3 protein is CATSRVGGDYGYTF. As DNA, the CDR3 is TGTGCCACCAGCAGAGTAGGAGGGGACTATGGCTACACCTTC.

The rearrangement joins TRBV5-6 to TRBJ2-2, with 10 bases matching TRBD1. The CDR3 consists of 16 residues. In germline, CDR1 is SGHDT, CDR2 YYEEEE. V shed 2 bases and J 3 bases; nucleotides not matched to a gene: 4. This chain's CDR3 is CASSFGTGAYTGELFF. The CDR3 coding sequence is TGTGCCAGCAGCTTTGGGACAGGGGCCTACACCGGGGAGCTGTTTTTT.

The genes are TRBV5-1 and TRBJ2-1, with TRBD2 matching 7 bases. Germline values: CDR1 SGHRS, CDR2 YFSETQ. V shed 4 bases and J 8 bases; nucleotides not matched to a gene: 12. The CDR3 is 15 amino acids. The CDR3 spells CASSPGTTRYDEQFF. The CDR3, as DNA: TGCGCCAGCAGCCCCGGGACTACGAGATATGATGAGCAGTTCTTC.

V and J are TRBV27 and TRBJ2-6; D gene unclear. V was trimmed by 4 bases and J by 8 bases, leaving 12 bases between them. The CDR3 contains 14 residues. Germline V gene sequence: CDR1 MNHEY, CDR2 SMNVEV (reference sequence). CDR3 residues: CASSSAWGTNVLTF. CDR3 DNA sequence: TGTGCCAGCAGTTCCGCGTGGGGAACCAACGTCCTGACTTTC.

The chain couples TRBV10-3 to TRBJ2-5; D may be TRBD1 (6 bases). This CDR3 region has 15 residues. Trimming took off 6 bases at V and 0 bases at J, with 14 bases between the two ends. In germline, CDR1 is ENHRY, CDR2 SYGVKD. This chain's CDR3 is CAIRRSDSNQETQYF. Here the CDR3 DNA reads TGTGCCATCAGGCGGTCGGACAGTAACCAAGAGACCCAGTACTTC.

This rearrangement joins TRBV27 to TRBJ1-5; D remains unclear. Germline CDR1 and CDR2: MNHEY and SMNVEV (reference sequence). Trimming cost V 2 bases and J 8 bases, with 13 bases left between them. The CDR3 has 14 amino acids. This CDR3 is CASSLGPKSKPQHF. The DNA for the CDR3 is TGTGCCAGCAGTTTAGGGCCTAAAAGCAAGCCCCAGCATTTT.

The chain joins TRBV15 to TRBJ2-1; TRBD1 matches at 7 bases. V lost 1 base, J lost 4 bases, and 4 bases stayed unmatched. This CDR3 contains 15 residues. CDR1 is LNHNV, CDR2 YYDKDF, per germline (reference sequence). The CDR3 coding sequence is TGTGCCACCAGCAGAGGGGACAGTCAGTACAATGAGCAGTTCTTC. Encoded protein: CATSRGDSQYNEQFF.

This clone was observed once. The chain employs TRBV27 and TRBJ1-2; 9 bases line up with TRBD1. The length of the CDR3 is 17 residues. In germline, CDR1 is MNHEY, CDR2 SMNVEV (reference sequence). The V segment lost 5 bases and the J segment 6 bases; nucleotides outside the gene matches: 16. CDR3 in DNA: TGTGCCAGCAGTCGGGGACAGGGAACCCCCCCGGGTGATGGCTACACCTTC. The encoded protein is CASSRGQGTPPGDGYTF.